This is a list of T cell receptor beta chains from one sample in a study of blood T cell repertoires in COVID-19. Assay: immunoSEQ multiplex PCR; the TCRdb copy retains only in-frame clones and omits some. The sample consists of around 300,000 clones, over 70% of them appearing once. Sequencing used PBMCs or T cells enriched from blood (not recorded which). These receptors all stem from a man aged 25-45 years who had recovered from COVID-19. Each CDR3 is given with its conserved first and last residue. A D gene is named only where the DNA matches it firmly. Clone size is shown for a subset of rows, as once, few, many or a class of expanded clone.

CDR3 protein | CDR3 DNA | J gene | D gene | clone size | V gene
CASSPSGIGELFF | TGTGCCAGCAGCCCTTCGGGGATCGGGGAGCTGTTTTTT | TRBJ2-2 | . | . | TRBV3-1/TRBV3-2
CASGWATEAFF | TGTGCCAGCGGGTGGGCGACTGAAGCTTTCTTT | TRBJ1-1 | . | . | TRBV12-3/TRBV12-4
CASREGGGEGYTF | TGTGCCAGCAGGGAAGGGGGGGGCGAAGGCTACACCTTC | TRBJ1-2 | . | . | TRBV2
CASSHRGRLFNEQYF | TGTGCCAGCAGCCACAGGGGACGCCTCTTCAACGAGCAGTACTTC | TRBJ2-7 | TRBD1 | . | TRBV6-5
CASSNRPDRFNEKLFF | TGTGCCAGCAGTAACCGGCCGGACAGGTTTAATGAAAAACTGTTTTTT | TRBJ1-4 | . | . | TRBV21-1
CASSPGLAGDYEQYF | TGTGCCAGCTCACCGGGACTAGCGGGGGACTACGAGCAGTACTTC | TRBJ2-7 | TRBD2 | few | TRBV18
CASSRRATNEKLFF | TGTGCCAGCAGCCGAAGAGCAACTAATGAAAAACTGTTTTTT | TRBJ1-4 | . | . | TRBV5-6
CASSSWTGRSGNTIYF | TGTGCCAGCAGCTCTTGGACTGGTCGCTCTGGAAACACCATATATTTT | TRBJ1-3 | . | . | TRBV7-8
CASSPPTAGELFF | TGTGCCAGCTCACCACCGACAGCCGGGGAGCTGTTTTTT | TRBJ2-2 | . | . | TRBV18
CASSWTSTNEKLFF | TGTGCCAGCAGCTGGACATCTACTAATGAAAAACTGTTTTTT | TRBJ1-4 | . | . | TRBV28
CASSRNRGQSNGELFF | TGTGCCAGCAGCCGAAACAGGGGGCAAAGCAACGGGGAGCTGTTTTTT | TRBJ2-2 | TRBD1 | . | TRBV5-4
CASSHGWETQYF | TGTGCCAGCAGCCACGGGTGGGAGACCCAGTACTTC | TRBJ2-5 | . | . | TRBV6-2/TRBV6-3
CASSFRQSTEAFF | TGTGCCAGCAGCTTTAGACAGAGCACTGAAGCTTTCTTT | TRBJ1-1 | . | . | TRBV11-3
CASSGLAGTSTDTQYF | TGTGCCAGCAGTGGACTAGCGGGGACCAGCACAGATACGCAGTATTTT | TRBJ2-3 | TRBD2 | . | TRBV2
CASSSEGVALGYTF | TGTGCCAGCAGTTCCGAGGGGGTCGCTTTGGGCTACACCTTC | TRBJ1-2 | . | . | TRBV28
CASSLIEARMAQHF | TGTGCCAGCAGCCTGATAGAGGCCCGTATGGCCCAGCATTTT | TRBJ1-5 | . | . | TRBV2
CASRWRGPVNTEAFF | TGTGCCAGCAGATGGCGGGGGCCGGTGAACACTGAAGCTTTCTTT | TRBJ1-1 | . | . | TRBV21-1
CASSLVGQGANYGYTF | TGTGCCAGCAGCTTGGTAGGACAGGGGGCCAACTATGGCTACACCTTC | TRBJ1-2 | TRBD1 | . | TRBV5-5
CASSPGLAGGQETQYF | TGTGCCAGCAGCCCGGGACTAGCGGGGGGGCAAGAGACCCAGTACTTC | TRBJ2-5 | TRBD2 | once | TRBV9
CASSEYDRAPSPYEQYF | TGTGCCAGCAGTGAATATGACAGGGCTCCTTCTCCCTACGAGCAGTACTTC | TRBJ2-7 | TRBD1 | . | TRBV6-1
CASSPRGLAGLSYEQYF | TGTGCCAGCAGCCCTCGCGGACTAGCGGGTCTCTCGTACGAGCAGTACTTC | TRBJ2-7 | TRBD2 | . | TRBV27
CASRVEGTSEQYF | TGTGCCAGCCGGGTGGAGGGAACGAGCGAGCAGTACTTC | TRBJ2-7 | . | . | TRBV2
CASSASTGRITYEQYF | TGTGCCAGCAGTGCCTCGACAGGACGCATTACCTACGAGCAGTACTTC | TRBJ2-7 | . | . | TRBV6-1
CASSLGGGSGANVLTF | TGTGCCAGCAGCTTAGGGGGCGGCTCTGGGGCCAACGTCCTGACTTTC | TRBJ2-6 | . | . | TRBV7-6
CATSRVLGGNEQFF | TGTGCCACTTCCAGGGTTCTCGGGGGCAATGAGCAGTTCTTC | TRBJ2-1 | . | . | TRBV15
CASSIGLPRYNEQFF | TGTGCCAGTAGTATTGGACTACCGAGATACAATGAGCAGTTCTTC | TRBJ2-1 | . | . | TRBV19
CASSVREEAFF | TGTGCCAGCAGTGTCCGGGAGGAAGCTTTCTTT | TRBJ1-1 | . | . | TRBV2
CAISDGRLGAGEKLFF | TGTGCCATCAGTGACGGGCGTCTGGGGGCAGGTGAAAAACTGTTTTTT | TRBJ1-4 | . | few | TRBV10-3
CASSPSRDRGNSPLHF | TGTGCCAGCAGCCCCAGCCGGGACAGGGGAAATTCACCCCTCCACTTT | TRBJ1-6 | TRBD1 | . | TRBV5-4
CASSESPGYKDGYTF | TGTGCCAGCAGTGAATCCCCAGGGTATAAGGATGGCTACACCTTC | TRBJ1-2 | . | . | TRBV25-1
CASSVDSRGLLFEAFF | TGTGCCAGCAGCGTCGACTCTAGGGGGCTCCTTTTTGAAGCTTTCTTT | TRBJ1-1 | TRBD1 | . | TRBV11-1
CASSPFPTTGGARGYTF | TGTGCCAGCAGTCCCTTCCCCACGACAGGGGGCGCCAGGGGCTACACCTTC | TRBJ1-2 | TRBD1 | . | TRBV27
CASSLIGTEAFF | TGTGCCAGCAGCCTAATCGGGACTGAAGCTTTCTTT | TRBJ1-1 | . | . | TRBV7-9
CASSQGGVYNSPLHF | TGTGCCAGCAGCCAAGGGGGCGTGTATAATTCACCCCTCCACTTT | TRBJ1-6 | . | . | TRBV14
CASSRAGSGGIYEQFF | TGTGCCAGCAGCCGGGCGGGAAGCGGGGGGATCTATGAGCAGTTCTTC | TRBJ2-1 | TRBD2 | . | TRBV7-9
CAWSMPGTSPIHTEAFF | TGTGCCTGGAGTATGCCCGGGACATCCCCTATACACACTGAAGCTTTCTTT | TRBJ1-1 | . | . | TRBV30
CASSLVQGLNSPLHF | TGTGCCAGCAGCTTAGTACAGGGGCTTAATTCACCCCTCCACTTT | TRBJ1-6 | TRBD1 | once | TRBV7-9
CASSLQFQRGGYNEQFF | TGTGCCAGCAGCTTACAGTTTCAGCGGGGGGGGTACAATGAGCAGTTCTTC | TRBJ2-1 | TRBD2 | . | TRBV7-2
CASSRAPYEQYF | TGTGCCAGCAGCCGAGCACCCTACGAGCAGTACTTC | TRBJ2-7 | . | . | TRBV5-8
CASSPRTAEETQYF | TGTGCCAGCTCACCACGAACCGCGGAAGAGACCCAGTACTTC | TRBJ2-5 | . | . | TRBV18
CASSQDQAGGLGNEQFF | TGTGCCAGCAGCCAAGATCAAGCGGGGGGGCTAGGAAATGAGCAGTTCTTC | TRBJ2-1 | TRBD2 | . | TRBV4-2
CASSTGQENSPLHF | TGTGCCAGTAGTACGGGACAGGAAAATTCACCCCTCCACTTT | TRBJ1-6 | TRBD1 | . | TRBV19
CASSVGGTAYGYTF | TGTGCCAGCAGCGTAGGGGGGACAGCCTATGGCTACACCTTC | TRBJ1-2 | TRBD1 | . | TRBV9
CASSPNRRNEKLFF | TGTGCCAGCAGCCCTAACAGGCGTAATGAAAAACTGTTTTTT | TRBJ1-4 | . | few | TRBV27
CASSLPESSYNEQFF | TGTGCCAGCAGCTTACCTGAGAGCTCCTACAATGAGCAGTTCTTC | TRBJ2-1 | . | . | TRBV7-9
CASSELSGGGLWEQFF | TGCGCCAGCAGTGAGTTGAGCGGGGGGGGCCTTTGGGAGCAGTTCTTC | TRBJ2-1 | TRBD2 | once | TRBV10-1
CASSELSYNSPLHF | TGTGCCAGCAGTGAACTGTCCTATAATTCACCCCTCCACTTT | TRBJ1-6 | . | . | TRBV6-1
CAWSGTVNSPLHF | TGTGCCTGGAGCGGGACAGTAAATTCACCCCTCCACTTT | TRBJ1-6 | TRBD1 | few | TRBV30
CASKTTGDEQFF | TGTGCCAGCAAAACGACAGGTGATGAGCAGTTCTTC | TRBJ2-1 | . | . | TRBV6-5
CASSHRTARNSNQPQHF | TGTGCCAGCAGCCACCGGACAGCCCGGAATAGCAATCAGCCCCAGCATTTT | TRBJ1-5 | . | . | TRBV7-2
CASSWAATNQPQHF | TGTGCCAGCAGCTGGGCAGCCACCAATCAGCCCCAGCATTTT | TRBJ1-5 | . | . | TRBV27
CASSYDSQGNSPLHF | TGTGCCAGCAGTTATGATTCACAGGGGAATTCACCCCTCCACTTT | TRBJ1-6 | TRBD1 | . | TRBV6-2/TRBV6-3
CASSSGTSGGAGETQYF | TGCGCCAGCAGCTCCGGGACTAGCGGGGGGGCCGGAGAGACCCAGTACTTC | TRBJ2-5 | TRBD2 | . | TRBV5-1
CASRRTGGTEAFF | TGTGCCAGCAGAAGGACAGGGGGTACTGAAGCTTTCTTT | TRBJ1-1 | TRBD1 | . | TRBV3-1/TRBV3-2
CASSPKGASERNEQFF | TGTGCCAGCAGCCCAAAAGGGGCTAGCGAGAGGAATGAGCAGTTCTTC | TRBJ2-1 | . | . | TRBV7-8
CASSETAGDRDTGELFF | TGTGCCAGCAGCGAAACAGCGGGGGACAGGGACACCGGGGAGCTGTTTTTT | TRBJ2-2 | . | . | TRBV9
CASRTGGGRTDTQYF | TGTGCCAGTAGGACCGGGGGGGGCCGGACAGATACGCAGTATTTT | TRBJ2-3 | TRBD2 | . | TRBV19
CASSLEDYEQYF | TGTGCCAGCAGTTTAGAGGACTACGAGCAGTACTTC | TRBJ2-7 | . | . | TRBV28
CAWRRDRPYYGYTF | TGTGCCTGGAGGAGGGACAGGCCCTACTATGGCTACACCTTC | TRBJ1-2 | TRBD1 | . | TRBV30
CASSPQAGGPETQYF | TGTGCCAGCAGCCCGCAAGCGGGGGGGCCGGAGACCCAGTACTTC | TRBJ2-5 | TRBD2 | once | TRBV7-8